These T cell receptor beta chains were read from a single sample in a study of T cell responses to AZD1222 COVID-19 vaccine. Here immunoSEQ multiplex PCR was the method, and the copy in TCRdb shows in-frame clones only, minus some. Among 95,000 to 110,000 clones, more than 75% were seen once, and the ten largest hold 20% to 25%. The input for sequencing was peripheral blood, taken on day 0 of AZD1222 vaccination. The receptor set was obtained from an adult in good health. CDR3s include the opening cysteine and the closing phenylalanine or tryptophan. D genes are given only for firm matches. The listing skips clone size in some rows; elsewhere it reads once, few, many or a size class.

V gene: TRBV7-6; J gene: TRBJ1-5; CDR3 length: 15; clone size: .; D gene: .; CDR3 protein: CASSPGSGGGQPQHF; CDR3 DNA: TGTGCCAGCAGCCCCGGCTCCGGAGGGGGTCAGCCCCAGCATTTT
V gene: TRBV10-1; J gene: TRBJ1-1; CDR3 length: 16; clone size: .; D gene: .; CDR3 protein: CASTPNPRQTNTEAFF; CDR3 DNA: TGCGCCAGCACCCCCAATCCTCGACAGACGAACACTGAAGCTTTCTTT
V gene: TRBV30; J gene: TRBJ1-1; CDR3 length: 11; clone size: .; D gene: .; CDR3 protein: CAARAGSEAFF; CDR3 DNA: TGTGCCGCCAGGGCAGGGAGCGAAGCTTTCTTT
V gene: TRBV6-5; J gene: TRBJ1-1; CDR3 length: 14; clone size: .; D gene: .; CDR3 protein: CASSPWAANTEAFF; CDR3 DNA: TGTGCCAGCAGTCCGTGGGCAGCGAACACTGAAGCTTTCTTT
V gene: TRBV19; J gene: TRBJ2-7; CDR3 length: 15; clone size: .; D gene: TRBD1; CDR3 protein: CASSSPGQGSYEQYF; CDR3 DNA: TGTGCCAGTAGTAGTCCAGGACAGGGGTCCTACGAGCAGTACTTC
V gene: TRBV5-6; J gene: TRBJ2-7; CDR3 length: 15; clone size: once; D gene: TRBD1; CDR3 protein: CASSAYRGSSYEQYF; CDR3 DNA: TGTGCCAGCAGCGCCTACAGGGGCAGCTCCTACGAGCAGTACTTC
V gene: TRBV27; J gene: TRBJ1-5; CDR3 length: 13; clone size: .; D gene: .; CDR3 protein: CATGQGLNQPQHF; CDR3 DNA: TGTGCCACAGGGCAGGGACTTAATCAGCCCCAGCATTTT
V gene: TRBV5-1; J gene: TRBJ2-2; CDR3 length: 16; clone size: .; D gene: TRBD2; CDR3 protein: CASRYMGRGVTGELFF; CDR3 DNA: TGCGCCAGCAGATATATGGGACGGGGGGTCACCGGGGAGCTGTTTTTT
V gene: TRBV10-3; J gene: TRBJ2-2; CDR3 length: 15; clone size: .; D gene: .; CDR3 protein: CAISETAIPTGELFF; CDR3 DNA: TGTGCCATCAGTGAGACGGCTATCCCCACCGGGGAGCTGTTTTTT
V gene: TRBV11-3; J gene: TRBJ2-1; CDR3 length: 16; clone size: .; D gene: .; CDR3 protein: CASSHSGGADPIEQFF; CDR3 DNA: TGTGCCAGCAGCCATAGTGGAGGGGCTGACCCAATTGAGCAGTTCTTC
V gene: TRBV7-2; J gene: TRBJ1-5; CDR3 length: 12; clone size: .; D gene: .; CDR3 protein: CASSLTSRPQHF; CDR3 DNA: TGTGCCAGCAGCTTAACCTCCCGACCCCAGCATTTT
V gene: TRBV9; J gene: TRBJ1-6; CDR3 length: 16; clone size: once; D gene: .; CDR3 protein: CASSVEDGGRNSPLHF; CDR3 DNA: TGTGCCAGCAGCGTAGAAGATGGGGGGCGGAATTCACCCCTCCACTTT
V gene: TRBV6-5; J gene: TRBJ2-2; CDR3 length: 14; clone size: .; D gene: .; CDR3 protein: CASSYYFGTGELFF; CDR3 DNA: TGTGCCAGCAGTTACTATTTCGGGACCGGGGAGCTGTTTTTT
V gene: TRBV11-2; J gene: TRBJ2-5; CDR3 length: 13; clone size: .; D gene: .; CDR3 protein: CASSLSSQETQYF; CDR3 DNA: TGTGCCAGCAGCCTCTCCTCACAAGAGACCCAGTACTTC
V gene: TRBV7-2; J gene: TRBJ2-1; CDR3 length: 15; clone size: .; D gene: TRBD2; CDR3 protein: CASSLGSGGWDEQFF; CDR3 DNA: TGTGCCAGCAGCTTAGGTAGCGGGGGGTGGGATGAGCAGTTCTTC
V gene: TRBV3-1/TRBV3-2; J gene: TRBJ1-5; CDR3 length: 15; clone size: .; D gene: TRBD1; CDR3 protein: CASSAGTGDYQPQHF; CDR3 DNA: TGTGCCAGCAGCGCCGGGACAGGGGACTATCAGCCCCAGCATTTT
V gene: TRBV7-2; J gene: TRBJ1-1; CDR3 length: 14; clone size: .; D gene: .; CDR3 protein: CASSSLFVATEAFF; CDR3 DNA: TGTGCCAGCAGCTCCCTCTTTGTGGCCACTGAAGCTTTCTTT
V gene: TRBV7-8; J gene: TRBJ1-2; CDR3 length: 15; clone size: .; D gene: .; CDR3 protein: CASSLAMGGANGYTF; CDR3 DNA: TGTGCCAGCAGCTTAGCGATGGGGGGCGCTAATGGCTACACCTTC
V gene: TRBV12-3/TRBV12-4; J gene: TRBJ1-2; CDR3 length: 13; clone size: once; D gene: TRBD1; CDR3 protein: CASSRTGNYGYTF; CDR3 DNA: TGTGCCAGCAGCAGGACAGGGAACTATGGCTACACCTTC
V gene: TRBV10-3; J gene: TRBJ1-5; CDR3 length: 15; clone size: .; D gene: .; CDR3 protein: CAITPPGFSNQPQHF; CDR3 DNA: TGTGCCATCACCCCACCCGGTTTTAGCAATCAGCCCCAGCATTTT
V gene: TRBV7-9; J gene: TRBJ1-2; CDR3 length: 13; clone size: .; D gene: .; CDR3 protein: CASSLVTIYGYTF; CDR3 DNA: TGTGCCAGCAGCTTAGTGACGATCTATGGCTACACCTTC
V gene: TRBV7-8; J gene: TRBJ1-2; CDR3 length: 12; clone size: .; D gene: .; CDR3 protein: CASSLLGYGYTF; CDR3 DNA: TGTGCCAGCAGCTTACTAGGGTACGGCTACACCTTC